A single sample is the source of the 7 T cell receptor beta chains below, sequenced in a study of CD8 T cells in Susac syndrome. It was with random hexamers that 0.5 to 1 ug RNA was reverse transcribed. A single record per CDR3 protein comes from TCRdb applying MiXCR to the immunoSEQ multiplex PCR reads. Altogether fewer than 90,000 distinct CDR3 sequences are present, 93% being singletons, with the ten largest covering less than 0.55%. What was sequenced was CD8+ T cells from PBMCs. The receptors stem from a human donor with Susac syndrome.

The DNA for the CDR3 is TGCAGCGCGACAGGGCGGGTGACCCAGTACTTC. Translating it yields CSATGRVTQYF. The chain is built from TRBV29-1 and TRBJ2-5; 7 bases match TRBD1. J lost 7 bases, V lost 7 bases, and 6 bases had no gene match. The CDR3 has 11 residues. Germline V gene sequence: CDR1 SQVTM, CDR2 ANQGSEA.

The rearrangement uses TRBV28 and TRBJ1-3; D not resolved. From germline, CDR1 is MDHEN and CDR2 SYDVKM. Trimming took off 6 bases at V and 0 bases at J, with 12 bases between the two ends. CDR3 length: 15 residues. CDR3 coding DNA: TGTGCCAGCAGCCCACACCGACCCTCTGGAAACACCATATATTTT. Protein sequence: CASSPHRPSGNTIYF.

CDR3 sequence reads: CSARDEANEQYF. DNA for the CDR3: TGCAGTGCTAGAGATGAGGCGAACGAGCAGTACTTC. The chain couples TRBV20-1 to TRBJ2-7; D call uncertain. The CDR3 consists of 12 residues. Trimming removed 0 bases from V and 5 bases from J, with 8 bases in between. Germline CDR1 DFQATT, CDR2 SNEGSKA (reference sequence).

The chain combines TRBV20-1 with TRBJ2-3; 10 bases are shared with TRBD2. V shed 3 bases and J 5 bases; nucleotides not matched to a gene: 8. CDR3 length equals 15 residues. CDR1 DFQATT and CDR2 SNEGSKA come from the germline V gene (reference sequence). The CDR3 here is CSARGLASGRDTQYF. CDR3 DNA: TGCAGTGCTAGGGGACTGGCTAGCGGGAGAGATACGCAGTATTTT.

This chain uses TRBV6-1 with TRBJ2-5; 8 positions agree with TRBD2. Per the germline V gene, CDR1 is MNHNS and CDR2 is SASEGT. This CDR3 is built from 18 residues. The V segment lost 4 bases and the J segment 2 bases; nucleotides outside the gene matches: 15. This CDR3 is CASSVRTQYGRAQETQYF. The CDR3, as DNA: TGTGCCAGCAGTGTCCGGACCCAATACGGGAGGGCTCAAGAGACCCAGTACTTC.

In nucleotides, the CDR3 is TGTGCCAGCAGCCCTGACCCGGGACTTCGAGCCAAAAACATTCAGTACTTC. Translating gives CASSPDPGLRAKNIQYF. The V call is TRBV27, the J call TRBJ2-4; D perhaps matches TRBD2 (6 bases). Between the trimmed V and J ends, which lost 6 bases and 0 bases, there was a span of 18 bases. The CDR3 spans 17 residues. Germline lookup yields CDR1 MNHEY and CDR2 SMNVEV (reference sequence).

This chain connects TRBV13 to TRBJ1-5, with D unclear. From germline, CDR1 is PRHDT and CDR2 FYEKMQ (reference sequence). V was cut by 2 bases and J by 2 bases, with 10 bases left in between. The CDR3 totals 15 residues. CDR3 sequence reads: CASSLQGGGNQPQHF. The DNA of the CDR3 is TGTGCCAGCAGCTTACAAGGTGGCGGCAATCAGCCCCAGCATTTT.